The T cell receptor (beta chain) under discussion was sequenced for a study of technical replicates of blood from a handful of donors. Assay: immunoSEQ multiplex PCR; the TCRdb copy retains only in-frame clones and omits some. The sample shows 30,000 to 40,000 clones, around 94% of them seen only once. V was trimmed by 5 bases and J by 7 bases, leaving 8 bases between them. This CDR3 contains 11 residues. Germline CDR1 reads LNHDA; CDR2 reads SQIVND (reference sequence). The receptor was derived from a human donor in good health. Some clones in this sample may be carry-over from other donors' samples. Source material: PBMCs. The chain couples TRBV19 to TRBJ1-2; D unclear. CDR3 nucleotides: TGTGCCAGTAGTTGGGGAGGTGGCTACACCTTC. Its protein is CASSWGGGYTF.